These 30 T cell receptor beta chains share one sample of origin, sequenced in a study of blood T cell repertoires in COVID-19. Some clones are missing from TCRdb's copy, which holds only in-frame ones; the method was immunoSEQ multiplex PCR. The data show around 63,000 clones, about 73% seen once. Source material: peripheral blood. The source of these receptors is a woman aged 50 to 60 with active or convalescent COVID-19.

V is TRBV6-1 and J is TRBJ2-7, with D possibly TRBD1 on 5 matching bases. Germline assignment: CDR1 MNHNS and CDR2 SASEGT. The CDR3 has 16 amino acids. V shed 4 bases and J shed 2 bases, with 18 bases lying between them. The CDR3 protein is CASSARGWQPPYEQYF. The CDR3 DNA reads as TGTGCCAGCAGTGCAAGGGGTTGGCAGCCACCCTACGAGCAGTACTTC.

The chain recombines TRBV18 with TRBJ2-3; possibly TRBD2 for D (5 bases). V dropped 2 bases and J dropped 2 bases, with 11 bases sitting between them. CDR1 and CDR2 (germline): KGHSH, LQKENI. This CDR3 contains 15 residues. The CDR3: CASSPSDSITDTQYF. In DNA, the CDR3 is TGTGCCAGCTCACCATCGGACTCCATCACAGATACGCAGTATTTT.

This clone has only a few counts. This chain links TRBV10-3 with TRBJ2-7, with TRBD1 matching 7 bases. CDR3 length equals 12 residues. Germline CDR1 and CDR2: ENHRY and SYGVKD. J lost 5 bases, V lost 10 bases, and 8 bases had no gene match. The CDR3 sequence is CATRDSPDEQYF. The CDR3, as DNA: TGTGCCACCAGGGACAGCCCAGACGAGCAGTACTTC.

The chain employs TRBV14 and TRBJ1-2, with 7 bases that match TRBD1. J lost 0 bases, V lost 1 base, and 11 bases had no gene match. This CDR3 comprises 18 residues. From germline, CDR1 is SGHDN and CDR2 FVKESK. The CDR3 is CASSQGSARDRANYGYTF. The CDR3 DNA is TGTGCCAGCAGCCAAGGCAGTGCCCGGGACAGAGCTAACTATGGCTACACCTTC.

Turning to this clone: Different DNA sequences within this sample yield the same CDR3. The CDR3, as DNA: TGCGCCAGCAGCTTACGGACAGGGGGCGATCAGCCCCAGCATTTT. It codes for CASSLRTGGDQPQHF. The V call is TRBV5-1, the J call TRBJ1-5; TRBD1 aligns across 11 bases. After removal of 2 bases from V and 5 bases from J, the junction contained 3 bases not matched to a gene. The CDR3 is made up of 15 amino acids. Per the germline V gene, CDR1 is SGHRS and CDR2 is YFSETQ.

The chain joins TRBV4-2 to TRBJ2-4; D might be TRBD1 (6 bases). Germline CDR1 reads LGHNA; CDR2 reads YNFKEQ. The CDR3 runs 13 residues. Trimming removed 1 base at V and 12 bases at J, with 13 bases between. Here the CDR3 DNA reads TGTGCCAGCAGCCAAGGGGGACAACAAACTCAGTACTTC. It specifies CASSQGGQQTQYF.

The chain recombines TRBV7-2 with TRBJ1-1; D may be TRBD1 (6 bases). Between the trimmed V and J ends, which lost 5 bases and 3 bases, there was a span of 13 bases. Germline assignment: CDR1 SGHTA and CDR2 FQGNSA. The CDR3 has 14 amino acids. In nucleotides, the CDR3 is TGTGCCAGCAGCCTAGGGGGGCAGGACACTGAAGCTTTCTTT. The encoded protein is CASSLGGQDTEAFF.

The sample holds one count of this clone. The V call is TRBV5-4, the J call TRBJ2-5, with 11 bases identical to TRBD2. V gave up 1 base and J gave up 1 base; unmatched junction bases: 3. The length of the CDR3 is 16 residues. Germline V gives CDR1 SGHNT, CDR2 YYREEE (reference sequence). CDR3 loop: CASSLRLAGSQETQYF. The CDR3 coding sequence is TGTGCCAGCAGCTTGCGACTAGCGGGATCCCAAGAGACCCAGTACTTC.

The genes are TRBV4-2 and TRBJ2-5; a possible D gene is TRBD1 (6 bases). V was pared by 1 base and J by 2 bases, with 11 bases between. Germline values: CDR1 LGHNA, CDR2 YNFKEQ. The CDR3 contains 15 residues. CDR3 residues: CASSQAPGQQETQYF. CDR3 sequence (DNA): TGTGCCAGCAGCCAAGCACCGGGACAACAAGAGACCCAGTACTTC.

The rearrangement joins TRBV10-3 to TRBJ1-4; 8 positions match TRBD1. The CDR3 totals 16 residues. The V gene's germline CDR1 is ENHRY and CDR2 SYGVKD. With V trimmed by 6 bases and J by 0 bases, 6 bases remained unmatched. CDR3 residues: CAISPDRAATNEKLFF. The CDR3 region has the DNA TGTGCCATCAGCCCGGACAGGGCCGCAACTAATGAAAAACTGTTTTTT.

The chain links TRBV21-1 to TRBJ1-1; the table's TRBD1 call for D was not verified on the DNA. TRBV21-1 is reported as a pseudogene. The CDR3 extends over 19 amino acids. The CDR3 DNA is TGTGCCAGCAGCAAAGGGTTAATATGGAGGGGGCGGGAAAGCACTGAAGCTTTCTTT. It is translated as CASSKGLIWRGRESTEAFF.

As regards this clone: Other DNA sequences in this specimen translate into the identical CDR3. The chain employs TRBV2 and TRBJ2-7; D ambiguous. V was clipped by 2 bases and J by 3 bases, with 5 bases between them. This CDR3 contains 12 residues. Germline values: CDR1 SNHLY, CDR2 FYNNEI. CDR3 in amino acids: CASSETRYEQYF. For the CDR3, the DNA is TGTGCCAGCAGTGAAACGCGCTACGAGCAGTACTTC.

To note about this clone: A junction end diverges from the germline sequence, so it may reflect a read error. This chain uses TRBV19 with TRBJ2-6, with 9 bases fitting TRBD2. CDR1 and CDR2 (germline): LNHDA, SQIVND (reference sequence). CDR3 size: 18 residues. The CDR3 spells CTSSARLAGVSGANVLTF. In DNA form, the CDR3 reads TGTACCAGTAGTGCTAGGTTAGCGGGAGTCTCTGGGGCCAACGTCCTGACTTTC.

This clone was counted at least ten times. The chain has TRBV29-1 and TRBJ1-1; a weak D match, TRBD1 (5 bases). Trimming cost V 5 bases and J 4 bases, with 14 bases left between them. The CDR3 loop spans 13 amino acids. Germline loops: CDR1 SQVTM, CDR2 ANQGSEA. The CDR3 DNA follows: TGCAGCGTTCCCAGGGATTTTAGCACTGAAGCTTTCTTT. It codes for CSVPRDFSTEAFF.

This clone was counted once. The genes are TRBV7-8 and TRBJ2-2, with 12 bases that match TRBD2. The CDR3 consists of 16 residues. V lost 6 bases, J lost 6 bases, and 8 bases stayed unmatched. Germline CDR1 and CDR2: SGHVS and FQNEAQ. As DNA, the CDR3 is TGTGCCAGCAGTACTTCCGGGACTAGCGGGCCCGGGGAGCTGTTTTTT. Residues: CASSTSGTSGPGELFF.

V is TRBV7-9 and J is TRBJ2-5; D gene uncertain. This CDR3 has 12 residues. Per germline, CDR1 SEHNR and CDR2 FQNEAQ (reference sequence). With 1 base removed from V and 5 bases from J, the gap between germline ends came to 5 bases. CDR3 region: CASSLGHETQYF. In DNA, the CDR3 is TGTGCCAGCAGCTTAGGGCACGAGACCCAGTACTTC.

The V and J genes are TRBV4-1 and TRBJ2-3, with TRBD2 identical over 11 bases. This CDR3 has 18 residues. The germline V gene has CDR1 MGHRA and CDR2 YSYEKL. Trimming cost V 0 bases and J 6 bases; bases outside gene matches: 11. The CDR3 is CASSQDLELAGAVDTQYF. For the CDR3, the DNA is TGCGCCAGCAGCCAAGATTTAGAACTAGCGGGAGCAGTCGATACGCAGTATTTT.

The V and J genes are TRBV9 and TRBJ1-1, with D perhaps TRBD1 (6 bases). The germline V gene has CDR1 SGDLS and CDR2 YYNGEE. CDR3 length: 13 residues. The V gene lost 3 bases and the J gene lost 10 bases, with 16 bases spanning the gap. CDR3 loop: CASSAEQGMGAFF. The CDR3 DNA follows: TGTGCCAGCAGCGCCGAACAGGGAATGGGAGCTTTCTTT.

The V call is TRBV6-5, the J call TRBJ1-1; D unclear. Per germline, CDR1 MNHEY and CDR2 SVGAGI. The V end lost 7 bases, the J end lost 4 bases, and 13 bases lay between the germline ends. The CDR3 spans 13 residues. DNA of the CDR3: TGTGCCAGCAAGTTGGAGTTGAGCACTGAAGCTTTCTTT. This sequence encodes CASKLELSTEAFF.

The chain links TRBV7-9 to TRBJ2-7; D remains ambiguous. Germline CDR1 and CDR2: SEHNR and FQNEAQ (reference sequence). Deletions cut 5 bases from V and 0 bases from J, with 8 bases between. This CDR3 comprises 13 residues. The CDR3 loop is CASSPQYSYEQYF. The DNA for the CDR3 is TGTGCCAGCAGCCCCCAGTACTCCTACGAGCAGTACTTC. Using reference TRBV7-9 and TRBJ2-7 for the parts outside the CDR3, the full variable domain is DTGVSQNPRHKITKRGQNVTFRCDPISEHNRLYWYRQTLGQGPEFLTYFQNEAQLEKSRLLSDRFSAERPKGSFSTLEIQRTEQGDSAMYLCASSPQYSYEQYFGPGTRLTVT.

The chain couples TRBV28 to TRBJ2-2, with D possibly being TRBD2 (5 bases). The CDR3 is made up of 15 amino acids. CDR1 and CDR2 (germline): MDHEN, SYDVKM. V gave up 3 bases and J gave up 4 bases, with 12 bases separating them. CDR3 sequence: CASSLGRGGTGELFF. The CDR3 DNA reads TGTGCCAGCAGTTTGGGCCGGGGTGGCACCGGGGAGCTGTTTTTT.

CDR3 sequence (DNA): TGTGCCAGCAGCCACCGGACAGGGAACACTGAAGCTTTCTTT. This encodes CASSHRTGNTEAFF. This rearrangement joins TRBV14 to TRBJ1-1, with 7 bases lining up with TRBD1. The CDR3 has 14 residues. V lost 3 bases to trimming and J lost 1 base; unmatched junction nucleotides: 2. Looked up from germline, CDR1 is SGHDN and CDR2 is FVKESK.

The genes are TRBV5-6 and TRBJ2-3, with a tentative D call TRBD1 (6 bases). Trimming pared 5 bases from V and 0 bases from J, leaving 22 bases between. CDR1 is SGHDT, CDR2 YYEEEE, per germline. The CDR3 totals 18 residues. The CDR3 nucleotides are TGTGCCAGCAGAACAGGGTTGGTGAAGCGGACTAGCACAGATACGCAGTATTTT. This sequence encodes CASRTGLVKRTSTDTQYF.

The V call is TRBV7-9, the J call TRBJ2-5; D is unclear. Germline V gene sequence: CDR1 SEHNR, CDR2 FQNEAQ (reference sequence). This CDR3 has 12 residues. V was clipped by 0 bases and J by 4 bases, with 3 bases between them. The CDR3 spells CASSLAGETQYF. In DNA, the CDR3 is TGTGCCAGCAGCTTAGCCGGAGAGACCCAGTACTTC.

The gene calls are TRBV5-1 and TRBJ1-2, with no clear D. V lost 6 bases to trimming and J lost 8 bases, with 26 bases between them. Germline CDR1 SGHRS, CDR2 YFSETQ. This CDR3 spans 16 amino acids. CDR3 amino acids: CASTSSWAARTEGYTF. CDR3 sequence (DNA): TGCGCCAGCACCTCTTCGTGGGCCGCCCGTACGGAAGGCTACACCTTC.

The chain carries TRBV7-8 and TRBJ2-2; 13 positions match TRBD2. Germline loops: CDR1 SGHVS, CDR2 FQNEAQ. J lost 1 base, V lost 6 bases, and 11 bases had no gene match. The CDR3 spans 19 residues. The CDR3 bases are TGTGCCAGCAGAGAGCAGGGGACTAGCGGGACGGGGAACACCGGGGAGCTGTTTTTT. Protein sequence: CASREQGTSGTGNTGELFF.

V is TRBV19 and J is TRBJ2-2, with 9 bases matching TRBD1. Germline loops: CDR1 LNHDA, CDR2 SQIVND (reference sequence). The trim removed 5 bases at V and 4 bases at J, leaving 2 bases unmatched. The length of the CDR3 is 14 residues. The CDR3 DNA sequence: TGTGCCAGTAGTCTGACAGGGGGCACCGGGGAGCTGTTTTTT. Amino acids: CASSLTGGTGELFF.

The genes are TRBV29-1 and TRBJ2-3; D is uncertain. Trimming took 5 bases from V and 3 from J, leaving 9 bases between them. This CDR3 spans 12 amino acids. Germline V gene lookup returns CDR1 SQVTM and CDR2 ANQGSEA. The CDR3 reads CSVRGGTDTQYF. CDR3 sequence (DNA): TGCAGCGTTAGAGGTGGGACAGATACGCAGTATTTT.

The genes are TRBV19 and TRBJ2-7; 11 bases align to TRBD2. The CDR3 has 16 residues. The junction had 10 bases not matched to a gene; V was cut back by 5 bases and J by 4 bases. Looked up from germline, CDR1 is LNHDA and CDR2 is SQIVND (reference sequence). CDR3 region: CASSPRLAGRRYEQYF. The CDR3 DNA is TGTGCCAGTAGTCCGAGACTAGCGGGACGGCGATACGAGCAGTACTTC.

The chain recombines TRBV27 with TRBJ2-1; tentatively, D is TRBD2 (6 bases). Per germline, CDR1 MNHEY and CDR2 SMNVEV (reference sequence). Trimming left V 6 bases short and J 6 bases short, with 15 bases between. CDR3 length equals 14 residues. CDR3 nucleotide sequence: TGTGCCAGCAGGACTTGGGGACTTTTCAATGAGCAGTTCTTC. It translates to CASRTWGLFNEQFF.